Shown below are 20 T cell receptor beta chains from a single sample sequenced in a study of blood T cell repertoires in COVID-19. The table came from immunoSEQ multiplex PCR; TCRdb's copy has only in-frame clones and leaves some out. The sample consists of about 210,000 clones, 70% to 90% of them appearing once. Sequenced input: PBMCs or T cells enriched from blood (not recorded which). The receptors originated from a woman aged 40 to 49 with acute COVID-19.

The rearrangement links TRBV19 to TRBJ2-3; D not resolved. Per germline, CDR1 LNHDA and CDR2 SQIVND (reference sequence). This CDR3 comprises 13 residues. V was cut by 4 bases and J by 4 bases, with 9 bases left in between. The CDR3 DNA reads TGTGCCAGTAGTAAAGCCCTCCCAGATACGCAGTATTTT. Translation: CASSKALPDTQYF.

The CDR3 nucleotides are TGTGCCAGCGGCCCGGCGGACACCGCCTCTGGAAACACCATATATTTT. As protein: CASGPADTASGNTIYF. The genes are TRBV5-5 and TRBJ1-3; D is perhaps TRBD1 (5 bases). There are 16 residues in the CDR3. Germline-derived CDR1 and CDR2 are SGHKS and YYEKEE (reference sequence). V shed 7 bases and J shed 0 bases, with 17 bases lying between them.

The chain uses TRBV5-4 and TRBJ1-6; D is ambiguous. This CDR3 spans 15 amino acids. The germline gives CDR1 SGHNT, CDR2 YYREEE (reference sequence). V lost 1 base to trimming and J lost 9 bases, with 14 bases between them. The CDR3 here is CASSLSQVMPSPLHF. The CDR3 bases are TGTGCCAGCAGCTTGAGTCAGGTGATGCCTTCACCCCTCCACTTT.

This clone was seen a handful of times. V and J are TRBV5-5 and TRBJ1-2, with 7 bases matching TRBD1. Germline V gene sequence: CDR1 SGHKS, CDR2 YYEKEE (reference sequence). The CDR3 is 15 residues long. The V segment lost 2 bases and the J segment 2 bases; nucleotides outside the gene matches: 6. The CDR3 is CASSFQGTANYGYTF. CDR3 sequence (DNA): TGTGCCAGCAGCTTCCAAGGGACAGCGAACTATGGCTACACCTTC.

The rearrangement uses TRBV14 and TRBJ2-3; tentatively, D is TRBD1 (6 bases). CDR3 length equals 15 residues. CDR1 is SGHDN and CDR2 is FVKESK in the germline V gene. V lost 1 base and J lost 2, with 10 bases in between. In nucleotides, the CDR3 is TGTGCCAGCAGCCAAGTGCAGGGGTTCACAGATACGCAGTATTTT. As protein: CASSQVQGFTDTQYF.

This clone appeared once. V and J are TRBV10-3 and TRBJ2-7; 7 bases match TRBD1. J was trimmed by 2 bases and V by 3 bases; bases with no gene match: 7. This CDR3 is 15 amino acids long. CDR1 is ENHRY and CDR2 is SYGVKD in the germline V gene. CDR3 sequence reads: CAISDGTDFAYEQYF. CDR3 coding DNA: TGTGCCATCAGTGATGGGACAGACTTTGCCTACGAGCAGTACTTC.

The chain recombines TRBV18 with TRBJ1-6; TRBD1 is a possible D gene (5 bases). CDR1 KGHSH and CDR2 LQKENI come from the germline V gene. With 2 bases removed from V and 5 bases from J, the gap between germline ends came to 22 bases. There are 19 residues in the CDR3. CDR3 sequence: CASSPIRAGILGNNSPLHF. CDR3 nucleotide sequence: TGTGCCAGCTCACCAATCCGAGCAGGGATATTGGGAAATAATTCACCCCTCCACTTT.

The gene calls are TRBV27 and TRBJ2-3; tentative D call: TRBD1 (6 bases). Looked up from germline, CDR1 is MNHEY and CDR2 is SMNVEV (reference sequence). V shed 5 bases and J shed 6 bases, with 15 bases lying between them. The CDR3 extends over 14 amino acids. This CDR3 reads CASSHRDTFDTQYF. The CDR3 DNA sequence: TGTGCCAGCAGTCACCGGGACACGTTCGATACGCAGTATTTT.

Here the CDR3 reads CASSHLDRLNTEAFF. CDR3 bases: TGTGCCAGCAGCCACTTGGACAGACTTAACACTGAAGCTTTCTTT. V usage is TRBV3-1 (or the pseudogene TRBV3-2) and J usage is TRBJ1-1, with a weak D call TRBD1 (6 bases). V lost 3 bases and J lost 2, with 13 bases in between. This CDR3 is 15 amino acids long. CDR1 and CDR2 from the germline V gene are LGHDT and YNNKEL (reference sequence).

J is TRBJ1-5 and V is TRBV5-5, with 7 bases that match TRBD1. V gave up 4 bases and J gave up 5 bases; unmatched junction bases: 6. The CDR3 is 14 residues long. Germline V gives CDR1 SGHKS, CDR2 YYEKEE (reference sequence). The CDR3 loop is CASSRQGIDQPQHF. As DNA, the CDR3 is TGTGCCAGCAGCAGACAGGGAATCGATCAGCCCCAGCATTTT.

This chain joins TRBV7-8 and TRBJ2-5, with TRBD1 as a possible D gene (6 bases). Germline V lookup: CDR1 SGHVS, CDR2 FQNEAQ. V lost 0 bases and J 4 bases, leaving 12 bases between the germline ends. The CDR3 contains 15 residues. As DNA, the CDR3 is TGTGCCAGCAGCTTAGCCCCACAGGGACGAGAGACCCAGTACTTC. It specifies CASSLAPQGRETQYF.

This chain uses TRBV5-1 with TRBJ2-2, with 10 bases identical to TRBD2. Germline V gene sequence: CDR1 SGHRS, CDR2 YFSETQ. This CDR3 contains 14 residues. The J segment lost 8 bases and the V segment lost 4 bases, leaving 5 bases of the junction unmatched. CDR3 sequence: CASSAGLAVGELFF. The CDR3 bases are TGCGCCAGCAGCGCTGGACTAGCGGTTGGGGAGCTGTTTTTT.

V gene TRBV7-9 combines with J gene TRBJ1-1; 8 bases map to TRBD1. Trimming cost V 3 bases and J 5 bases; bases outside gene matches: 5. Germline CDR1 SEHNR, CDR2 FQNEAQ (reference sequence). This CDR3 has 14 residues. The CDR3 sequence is CASSFQQGGTEAFF. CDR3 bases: TGTGCCAGCAGCTTTCAACAGGGGGGTACTGAAGCTTTCTTT.

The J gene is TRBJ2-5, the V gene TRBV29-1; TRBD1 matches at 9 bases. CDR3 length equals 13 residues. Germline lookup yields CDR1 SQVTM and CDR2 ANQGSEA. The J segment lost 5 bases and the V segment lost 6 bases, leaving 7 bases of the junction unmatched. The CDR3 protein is CSVLGQGVETQYF. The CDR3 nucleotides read TGCAGCGTATTGGGACAGGGCGTCGAGACCCAGTACTTC.

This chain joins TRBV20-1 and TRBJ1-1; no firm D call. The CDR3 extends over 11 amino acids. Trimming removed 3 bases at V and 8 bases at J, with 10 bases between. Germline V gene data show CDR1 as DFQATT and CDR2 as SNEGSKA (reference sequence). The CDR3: CSASEESEAFF. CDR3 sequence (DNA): TGCAGTGCTAGCGAGGAGTCCGAAGCTTTCTTT.

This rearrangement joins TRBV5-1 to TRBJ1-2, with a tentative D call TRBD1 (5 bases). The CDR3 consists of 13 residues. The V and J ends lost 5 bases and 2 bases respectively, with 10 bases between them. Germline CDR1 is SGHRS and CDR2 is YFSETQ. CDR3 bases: TGCGCCAGCAGAACTGGGGGGAACTATGGCTACACCTTC. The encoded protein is CASRTGGNYGYTF.

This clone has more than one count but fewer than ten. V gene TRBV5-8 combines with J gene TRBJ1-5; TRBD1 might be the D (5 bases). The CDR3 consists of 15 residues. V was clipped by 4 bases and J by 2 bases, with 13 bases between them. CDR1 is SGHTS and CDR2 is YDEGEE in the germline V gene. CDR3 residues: CASSQGLLGNQPQHF. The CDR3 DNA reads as TGTGCCAGCAGCCAGGGACTGTTGGGCAATCAGCCCCAGCATTTT.

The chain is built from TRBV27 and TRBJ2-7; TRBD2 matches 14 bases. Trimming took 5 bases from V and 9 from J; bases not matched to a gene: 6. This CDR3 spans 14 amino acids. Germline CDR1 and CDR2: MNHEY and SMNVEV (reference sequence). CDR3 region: CASSPGLAGVGQYV. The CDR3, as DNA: TGTGCCAGCAGTCCGGGACTAGCGGGAGTCGGGCAGTACGTC.

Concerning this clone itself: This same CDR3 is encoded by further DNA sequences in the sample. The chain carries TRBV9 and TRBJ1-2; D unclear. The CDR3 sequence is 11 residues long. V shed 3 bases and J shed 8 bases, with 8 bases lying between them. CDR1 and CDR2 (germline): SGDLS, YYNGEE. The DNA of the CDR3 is TGTGCCAGCAGCGCCCTCTACGGCTACACCTTC. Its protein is CASSALYGYTF.

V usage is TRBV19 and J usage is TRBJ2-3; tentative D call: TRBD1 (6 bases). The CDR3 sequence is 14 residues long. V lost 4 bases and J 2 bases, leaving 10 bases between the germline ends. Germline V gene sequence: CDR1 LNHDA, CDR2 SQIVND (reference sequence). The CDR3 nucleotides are TGTGCCAGTAGTACCCGGACAGACACAGATACGCAGTATTTT. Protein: CASSTRTDTDTQYF. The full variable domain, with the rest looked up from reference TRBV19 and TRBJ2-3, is DGGITQSPKYLFRKEGQNVTLSCEQNLNHDAMYWYRQDPGQGLRLIYYSQIVNDFQKGDIAEGYSVSREKKESFPLTVTSAQKNPTAFYLCASSTRTDTDTQYFGPGTRLTVL.